A single sample is the source of the 9 T cell receptor beta chains below, sequenced in a study of cytomegalovirus exposure and HLA in healthy donors. Researchers ran the PCR with 60 Vbeta and 13 Jbeta primers. The assay was immunoSEQ multiplex PCR, and TCRdb's table has in-frame clones only and misses some. The table records around 120,000 clones, approximately 76% of them present only once. Sequencing was performed on PBMCs. The receptors come from a man aged 45-65 years in good health and CMV-seropositive.

The CDR3 sequence is CASSPSGTSIPSGQFF. The CDR3 DNA reads as TGTGCCAGCTCACCTTCCGGGACTAGTATTCCGTCTGGGCAGTTCTTC. The J gene is TRBJ2-1, the V gene TRBV18, with 8 positions matching TRBD2. The CDR3 covers 16 residues. CDR1 and CDR2 (germline): KGHSH, LQKENI. Trimming cost V 3 bases and J 12 bases; bases outside gene matches: 16.

In regard to this clone: A junction end diverges from the germline sequence, so it may reflect a read error. For the CDR3, the DNA is TGTGCTAGCAGCCGTTCGCCGGGAAGCTCCTACAATGAGCAGTTCTTC. This encodes CASSRSPGSSYNEQFF. The chain is built from TRBV7-7 and TRBJ2-1, with D tentatively TRBD2 (5 bases). This CDR3 contains 16 residues. CDR1 SSHAT and CDR2 FNYEAQ come from the germline V gene (reference sequence).

V usage is TRBV5-4 and J usage is TRBJ2-7, with D hard to call. Germline lookup yields CDR1 SGHNT and CDR2 YYREEE (reference sequence). Trimming took 0 bases from V and 2 from J, leaving 18 bases between them. The CDR3 runs to 17 residues. The CDR3 is CASSLGPRAPLPYEQYF. DNA of the CDR3: TGTGCCAGCAGCTTGGGCCCACGAGCCCCACTCCCCTACGAGCAGTACTTC.

The CDR3 spells CASSYSGTPQETQYF. The CDR3 bases are TGTGCCAGCAGTTACTCAGGGACACCCCAAGAGACCCAGTACTTC. V usage is TRBV6-5 and J usage is TRBJ2-5, with D possibly TRBD1 on 6 matching bases. The CDR3 runs 15 residues. Germline lookup yields CDR1 MNHEY and CDR2 SVGAGI. The ends were cut back, 0 bases at V and 1 base at J, with 9 bases in the middle.

This clone was recorded only once. This sample also contains other DNA sequences that code for the same CDR3. The chain joins TRBV27 to TRBJ2-1; 10 positions match TRBD2. This CDR3 has 14 residues. In germline, CDR1 is MNHEY, CDR2 SMNVEV (reference sequence). Trimming at V came to 4 bases and at J to 6 bases, leaving 3 bases not matched to a gene. Here the CDR3 DNA reads TGTGCCAGCAGTTATGGACTAGCGGTCAATGAGCAGTTCTTC. Protein: CASSYGLAVNEQFF.

Only a few counts were recorded for this clone. V and J are TRBV6-1 and TRBJ2-1; TRBD1 matches at 8 bases. Germline lookup yields CDR1 MNHNS and CDR2 SASEGT. The CDR3 is 14 amino acids. Losses at the gene ends were 6 bases for V and 1 base for J; bases not matched to a gene: 2. The CDR3 DNA follows: TGTGCCAGCAGCCGGACAGGGTCCTACAATGAGCAGTTCTTC. Translating gives CASSRTGSYNEQFF.

The chain couples TRBV27 to TRBJ2-7; TRBD2 aligns across 8 bases. Germline V gives CDR1 MNHEY, CDR2 SMNVEV (reference sequence). The CDR3 extends over 15 amino acids. With V trimmed by 4 bases and J by 0 bases, 5 bases remained unmatched. The CDR3 spells CASSWTGTSSYEQYF. The DNA of the CDR3 is TGTGCCAGCAGTTGGACCGGGACTAGCTCCTACGAGCAGTACTTC.

The CDR3 sequence is CASRLGGAYEQYF. The CDR3 region has the DNA TGTGCCAGCAGGCTGGGTGGAGCCTACGAGCAGTACTTC. This chain connects TRBV7-9 to TRBJ2-7; D uncertain. The CDR3 spans 13 residues. The germline V gene has CDR1 SEHNR and CDR2 FQNEAQ (reference sequence). The V gene lost 6 bases and the J gene lost 2 bases, with 11 bases spanning the gap.

The chain links TRBV13 to TRBJ1-1; the D gene is possibly TRBD1 (5 bases). The germline V gene encodes CDR1 PRHDT and CDR2 FYEKMQ (reference sequence). The CDR3 has 13 residues. With 5 bases removed from V and 3 bases from J, the gap between germline ends came to 10 bases. DNA of the CDR3: TGTGCCAGCAGCCCGGGGGGAGACACTGAAGCTTTCTTT. It translates to CASSPGGDTEAFF.